This TCR beta chain was identified in a study of T-cell memory formation after mild COVID-19 (dated by TCRdb to the early 2020s). About the investigation overall: TCR sequence clusters from the two donors were found to be largely donor specific. In a couple of donors, T-cell clones that expanded and contracted after mild COVID-19 were followed by sequencing TCRalpha and TCRbeta repertoires longitudinally. Two young, previously healthy adult volunteers, one female and one male, were included in the cohort. Overall study results and their limits: The study covered only a couple of mild cases, and larger cohorts including severe cases with pre-infection samples were considered necessary. Clones that contracted from day 15 to 85 showed balanced CD4/CD8 phenotypes, whereas a second wave of clones that expanded from day 15 to 37 leaned towards CD4+. Whether the second-wave clones peaking on day 37 were SARS-CoV-2 specific was not confirmed. Some responding clones were detected in pre-infection memory, suggesting pre-existing cross-reactive memory T cells joined the SARS-CoV-2 response. Contracting CD4+ clones appeared mostly in the CM and EM memory subsets, whereas CD8+ clones were enriched in EMRA.

This clonotype was detected a few times. Its cognate antigen has yet to be identified. The record has no base qualities; no much larger clone is one base away. Inclusive of the bounding cysteine and phenylalanine, the CDR3 is 18 residues long. Here the CDR3 DNA is all that survives: 54 bases in frame from base 1. V ends up 4 bases short and J 7 bases short, with an unmatched junction base count of 13. CDR1 and CDR2, per the germline V gene, are MGHDK and SYGVNS. TCRdb shows the sequencer as Illumina NovaSeq 6000. cDNA libraries for TCRalpha and TCRbeta were prepared by 5'RACE using constant-segment primers, with sample barcodes and unique molecular identifiers added. Trizol reagent was used to extract RNA from every sample. Libraries were amplified in two PCR steps, with a second sample barcode and Illumina TruSeq adapters added in the second step. Sequencing of libraries was performed on an Illumina NovaSeq with 2 x 150 bp paired-end reads. The authors processed their data as follows. With migec v1.2.7, reads were demultiplexed and then collapsed into UMI-guided consensus sequences. Using mixcr v2.1.11, UMI consensuses were aligned to TRA and TRB V and J templates and then assembled into clonotypes. A clonotype was counted as expanded or contracted only when both edgeR and NoisET called the clonotype significant, with the noise models trained on biological replicates. For edgeR calls, a false discovery rate-adjusted p below 0.01 and a log2 fold-change threshold of 1 were applied. As an exploratory analysis of dynamics, PCA with hierarchical clustering was applied to max-normalized trajectories of the 1000 most abundant clonotypes. The CD4 or CD8 phenotype of responding clones was assigned using the separately sequenced CD4+ and CD8+ repertoires. TCRdb reanalyzed the raw reads on its own, using fastp at Q25 for trimming and MiXCR for clone calling, and kept in-frame beta chains. Identical CDR3 protein sequences are pooled into one entry, listed with their most common genes and DNA. What appears here as the V and J calls and clone size reflects TCRdb's work, not the paper's. The sample table contains a few hundred thousand distinct CDR3 sequences; only one count was recorded for approximately 19% of them. Together, the top ten hold roughly 21% of the sample.

Ficoll-Paque density gradient centrifugation was the method used to isolate PBMCs. The TCR comes from a man aged 18 to 35 who had mild COVID-19 (a few samples of this study predate the infection). The sample titles of this study are shuffled in the database, so cell type and time point are left out; the donor was told from shared clones. Source material: PBMCs or a T cell subset sorted from them (not recorded which). Recombination joined TRBV25-1 with TRBJ2-1; 13 central bases correspond to TRBD2. The base sequence is TGTGCCAGCAGTGGCCGACTAGCGGGGGGTTCGGGCCGGAATGAGCAGTTCTTC. Its translation reads: CASSGRLAGGSGRNEQFF.